The 28 T cell receptor beta chains reported below all come from one sample, sequenced in a study of blood T cell repertoires in COVID-19. The table came from immunoSEQ multiplex PCR; TCRdb's copy has only in-frame clones and leaves some out. The sample shows about 240,000 clones, about 85% of them seen only once. The source material was peripheral blood. These TCRs come from a man between 60 and 75 years old who had recovered from COVID-19.

The gene calls are TRBV2 and TRBJ1-1; 9 nucleotides match TRBD1. The ends lost 6 bases at V and 2 bases at J; junction bases unmatched: 4. This CDR3 contains 14 residues. Germline CDR1 reads SNHLY; CDR2 reads FYNNEI. The DNA for the CDR3 is TGTGCCAGCAGGGGACAGGGTAGTAACACTGAAGCTTTCTTT. Amino acid sequence: CASRGQGSNTEAFF.

The rearrangement joins TRBV28 to TRBJ2-3; 13 positions agree with TRBD2. The J segment lost 5 bases and the V segment lost 4 bases, leaving 9 bases of the junction unmatched. The CDR3 spans 17 residues. Germline V lookup: CDR1 MDHEN, CDR2 SYDVKM. The CDR3 bases are TGTGCCAGCAGTTCAGGACTAGCGGGGGCGGGGGGAGATACGCAGTATTTT. Translation gives CASSSGLAGAGGDTQYF.

The sample holds a few counts of this clone. The chain uses TRBV5-5 and TRBJ2-2, with a tentative D call TRBD1 (5 bases). The CDR3 has 16 residues. Germline CDR1 and CDR2: SGHKS and YYEKEE (reference sequence). Trimming removed 0 bases from V and 0 bases from J, with 9 bases in between. CDR3 sequence reads: CASSLVDTSNTGELFF. The CDR3, as DNA: TGTGCCAGCAGCTTGGTGGACACCTCGAACACCGGGGAGCTGTTTTTT.

This sequence joins TRBV5-1 and TRBJ2-7, with TRBD1 identical over 11 bases. Germline V gives CDR1 SGHRS, CDR2 YFSETQ. There are 16 residues in the CDR3. V lost 0 bases to trimming and J lost 0 bases; unmatched junction nucleotides: 2. This CDR3 is CASSLGGTGGSYEQYF. The CDR3 DNA reads TGCGCCAGCAGCTTGGGTGGGACAGGGGGCTCCTACGAGCAGTACTTC.

The chain combines TRBV2 with TRBJ2-3, with TRBD1 matching 11 bases. Germline CDR1 and CDR2: SNHLY and FYNNEI. J lost 3 bases, V lost 3 bases, and 2 bases had no gene match. CDR3 length: 15 residues. CDR3 in DNA: TGTGCCAGCAGTGAGGGACAGGGGGATACAGATACGCAGTATTTT. Its protein is CASSEGQGDTDTQYF.

The gene calls are TRBV7-9 and TRBJ2-6, with D perhaps matching TRBD1 (5 bases). The CDR3 is 16 amino acids. CDR1 and CDR2 from the germline V gene are SEHNR and FQNEAQ (reference sequence). V shed 8 bases and J shed 0 bases, with 14 bases lying between them. The CDR3 loop reads CASPSGHFSGANVLTF. In DNA, the CDR3 is TGTGCCAGCCCGTCCGGACACTTCTCTGGGGCCAACGTCCTGACTTTC.

This clone has a single count. The chain carries TRBV4-2 and TRBJ1-4, with D unclear. V lost 4 bases and J 0 bases, leaving 3 bases between the germline ends. There are 13 residues in the CDR3. Germline loops: CDR1 LGHNA, CDR2 YNFKEQ. The CDR3: CASSPATNEKLFF. Written as DNA, the CDR3 is TGTGCCAGCAGCCCCGCAACTAATGAAAAACTGTTTTTT.

The chain couples TRBV6-5 to TRBJ2-4; D perhaps matches TRBD2 (6 bases). Trimming left V 6 bases short and J 3 bases short, with 12 bases between. The CDR3 has 14 amino acids. The germline gives CDR1 MNHEY, CDR2 SVGAGI. CDR3 sequence: CASRDWGDKNIQYF. The CDR3 DNA follows: TGTGCCAGCAGGGACTGGGGGGACAAAAACATTCAGTACTTC.

V and J are TRBV7-9 and TRBJ1-2; 10 positions agree with TRBD1. CDR3 length: 14 amino acids. J gave up 8 bases and V 4 bases, and 7 bases lay outside the gene matches. The germline V gene encodes CDR1 SEHNR and CDR2 FQNEAQ (reference sequence). Here the CDR3 DNA reads TGTGCCAGCAGCTCGACTGGACAGGGGGAAGGCTACACCTTC. Protein sequence: CASSSTGQGEGYTF.

There are a few counts of this clone. Other DNA sequences from this sample encode an identical CDR3 as well. V usage is TRBV27 and J usage is TRBJ2-1; 11 bases match TRBD2. The junction had 3 bases not matched to a gene; V was cut back by 5 bases and J by 0 bases. The CDR3 consists of 16 residues. In germline, CDR1 is MNHEY, CDR2 SMNVEV (reference sequence). CDR3 bases: TGTGCCAGCAGTCCTAGCGGGGGGAGCTCCTACAATGAGCAGTTCTTC. This codes for CASSPSGGSSYNEQFF.

The chain links TRBV28 to TRBJ2-7; the match to TRBD1 covers 11 bases. V gave up 3 bases and J gave up 5 bases; unmatched junction bases: 6. CDR1 is MDHEN and CDR2 is SYDVKM in the germline V gene. This CDR3 contains 15 residues. The CDR3 sequence is CASSFTGQGANEQYF. The CDR3, as DNA: TGTGCCAGCAGTTTTACAGGACAGGGGGCGAACGAGCAGTACTTC.

The count of this clone is one. The J gene is TRBJ2-7, the V gene TRBV28, with 10 bases that match TRBD1. J was trimmed by 1 base and V by 5 bases; bases with no gene match: 14. CDR3 length equals 18 residues. Germline V CDR1 and CDR2: MDHEN, SYDVKM. CDR3 in amino acids: CASSHRPGQGQGSYEQYF. CDR3 DNA: TGTGCCAGCAGTCACCGTCCGGGACAGGGGCAAGGGTCCTACGAGCAGTACTTC. The entire variable domain, with the rest obtained from reference TRBV28 and TRBJ2-7, is as follows: DVKVTQSSRYLVKRTGEKVFLECVQDMDHENMFWYRQDPGLGLRLIYFSYDVKMKEKGDIPEGYSVSREKKERFSLILESASTNQTSMYLCASSHRPGQGQGSYEQYFGPGTRLTVT.

The J gene is TRBJ2-3, the V gene TRBV18, with TRBD1 matching 7 bases. CDR1 and CDR2 from the germline V gene are KGHSH and LQKENI. Trimming at V came to 4 bases and at J to 3 bases, leaving 10 bases not matched to a gene. The CDR3 has 16 residues. DNA for the CDR3: TGTGCCAGCTCACAGAAAGACAGGGCAAGAACAGATACGCAGTATTTT. Residues: CASSQKDRARTDTQYF.

J is TRBJ2-3 and V is TRBV20-1, with 7 nucleotides matching TRBD2. The J segment lost 3 bases and the V segment lost 3 bases, leaving 6 bases of the junction unmatched. The CDR3 sequence is 14 residues long. Germline V gene sequence: CDR1 DFQATT, CDR2 SNEGSKA (reference sequence). CDR3 in amino acids: CSASGGGVTDTQYF. The CDR3 DNA follows: TGCAGTGCTAGTGGGGGGGGAGTGACAGATACGCAGTATTTT.

This chain joins TRBV19 and TRBJ2-7, with D tentatively TRBD1 (5 bases). The CDR3 has 14 amino acids. Germline V gene data show CDR1 as LNHDA and CDR2 as SQIVND (reference sequence). V was pared by 3 bases and J by 5 bases, with 14 bases between. DNA for the CDR3: TGTGCCAGTAGTATGGGGCAGGGTTACGACGAGCAGTACTTC. Translated, it gives CASSMGQGYDEQYF.

The gene calls are TRBV18 and TRBJ1-4, with D possibly matching TRBD1 (5 bases). Per the germline V gene, CDR1 is KGHSH and CDR2 is LQKENI. The CDR3 has 15 amino acids. Trimming removed 8 bases at V and 0 bases at J, with 13 bases between. This chain's CDR3 is CASLDSETTNEKLFF. DNA of the CDR3: TGTGCCAGCCTAGACAGCGAAACAACTAATGAAAAACTGTTTTTT.

About this clone itself: Other DNA sequences in the sample encode the same CDR3. V and J are TRBV30 and TRBJ1-1; no reliable D call. The CDR3 consists of 12 residues. Per the germline V gene, CDR1 is GTSNPN and CDR2 is SVGIG (reference sequence). V lost 2 bases and J lost 2, with 6 bases in between. The CDR3 DNA follows: TGTGCCTGGAGTCGGGAAAACACTGAAGCTTTCTTT. Its protein product is CAWSRENTEAFF.

The sample holds a few counts of this clone. The chain employs TRBV2 and TRBJ1-3; TRBD1 is a possible D gene (5 bases). The CDR3 is 14 amino acids. Germline assignment: CDR1 SNHLY and CDR2 FYNNEI. The V gene lost 7 bases and the J gene lost 2 bases, with 12 bases spanning the gap. CDR3 DNA: TGTGCCAGCACCCTTGGGGGGGCTGGAAACACCATATATTTT. Translation gives CASTLGGAGNTIYF. Full variable domain (remainder filled in from reference TRBV2 and TRBJ1-3): EPEVTQTPSHQVTQMGQEVILRCVPISNHLYFYWYRQILGQKVEFLVSFYNNEISEKSEIFDDQFSVERPDGSNFTLKIRSTKLEDSAMYFCASTLGGAGNTIYFGEGSWLTVV.

CDR3 amino acids: CASSLEPHYEFF. CDR3 sequence (DNA): TGTGCCAGCAGCTTAGAACCGCACTACGAGTTCTTC. V gene TRBV7-9 combines with J gene TRBJ2-1; no clear D gene. The length of the CDR3 is 12 residues. V lost 1 base and J lost 14, with 12 bases in between. Germline loops: CDR1 SEHNR, CDR2 FQNEAQ (reference sequence).

Only a few counts were recorded for this clone. The genes are TRBV11-1 and TRBJ1-1; 7 nucleotides line up with TRBD1. Trimming cost V 5 bases and J 1 base; bases outside gene matches: 10. This CDR3 has 16 amino acids. In germline, CDR1 is SGHAT, CDR2 FQDESV (reference sequence). The CDR3 sequence: CASSQPGAGGNTEAFF. The CDR3 DNA reads TGTGCCAGCAGCCAACCCGGGGCAGGGGGGAACACTGAAGCTTTCTTT.

The J gene is TRBJ2-7, the V gene TRBV27, with 9 nucleotides matching TRBD1. The CDR3 contains 14 residues. J gave up 6 bases and V 6 bases, and 9 bases lay outside the gene matches. Germline V gene lookup returns CDR1 MNHEY and CDR2 SMNVEV (reference sequence). The CDR3 protein is CASSPTGGEGEQYF. In DNA, the CDR3 is TGTGCCAGCAGCCCTACAGGGGGCGAGGGCGAGCAGTACTTC.

In regard to this clone: Other DNA sequences within the sample encode an identical CDR3. The V and J genes are TRBV10-2 and TRBJ1-1; 10 positions match TRBD1. This CDR3 has 14 residues. In germline, CDR1 is WSHSY, CDR2 SAAADI. Trimming at V came to 5 bases and at J to 3 bases, leaving 3 bases not matched to a gene. The CDR3 is CASSRQGADTEAFF. DNA of the CDR3: TGCGCCAGCAGTCGACAGGGGGCCGACACTGAAGCTTTCTTT.

The CDR3: CAWSVIGSGGRWNEQFF. The CDR3 DNA reads as TGTGCCTGGAGTGTAATAGGCTCAGGGGGCAGGTGGAATGAGCAGTTCTTC. The chain has TRBV30 and TRBJ2-1; 8 nucleotides line up with TRBD1. Germline V gene data show CDR1 as GTSNPN and CDR2 as SVGIG (reference sequence). The CDR3 sequence is 17 residues long. Trimming at V came to 0 bases and at J to 7 bases, leaving 14 bases not matched to a gene.

V usage is TRBV28 and J usage is TRBJ1-5, with D uncertain. Germline V gene sequence: CDR1 MDHEN, CDR2 SYDVKM. CDR3 length equals 14 residues. The V end lost 3 bases, the J end lost 5 bases, and 11 bases lay between the germline ends. The CDR3 here is CASSLYSTYQPQHF. The CDR3 nucleotides are TGTGCCAGCAGTTTGTACAGTACTTATCAGCCCCAGCATTTT.

The CDR3 is CASSGTSGGAWNTGELFF. CDR3 nucleotide sequence: TGTGCCAGCAGTGGGACTAGCGGGGGGGCCTGGAACACCGGGGAGCTGTTTTTT. The chain carries TRBV2 and TRBJ2-2; 15 bases agree with TRBD2. The CDR3 loop spans 18 amino acids. Trimming took 4 bases from V and 1 from J; bases not matched to a gene: 4. Germline CDR1 and CDR2: SNHLY and FYNNEI.

CDR3 sequence: CAWSYGEKETQYF. In DNA, the CDR3 is TGTGCCTGGAGTTACGGGGAGAAAGAGACCCAGTACTTC. The rearrangement uses TRBV30 and TRBJ2-5; a possible D gene is TRBD2 (5 bases). Germline CDR1 and CDR2: GTSNPN and SVGIG (reference sequence). The CDR3 totals 13 residues. The V end was cut by 2 bases, the J end by 3 bases, with 10 bases between.

The chain employs TRBV28 and TRBJ2-2; D is perhaps TRBD2 (5 bases). The CDR3 extends over 15 amino acids. V was cut by 9 bases and J by 2 bases, with 16 bases left in between. Germline CDR1 MDHEN, CDR2 SYDVKM. The CDR3 loop reads CASVPSRGNTGELFF. In DNA, the CDR3 is TGTGCCAGTGTCCCAAGTCGGGGTAACACCGGGGAGCTGTTTTTT. The whole variable domain, remainder taken from reference TRBV28 and TRBJ2-2, is DVKVTQSSRYLVKRTGEKVFLECVQDMDHENMFWYRQDPGLGLRLIYFSYDVKMKEKGDIPEGYSVSREKKERFSLILESASTNQTSMYLCASVPSRGNTGELFFGEGSRLTVL.

The chain has TRBV4-2 and TRBJ1-2, with D perhaps TRBD1 (5 bases). The germline V gene encodes CDR1 LGHNA and CDR2 YNFKEQ. Trimming took 1 base from V and 0 from J, leaving 9 bases between them. This CDR3 has 15 amino acids. This CDR3 is CASSQVRTTNYGYTF. In DNA form, the CDR3 reads TGTGCCAGCAGCCAAGTTCGGACAACTAACTATGGCTACACCTTC.